The sequence of this T cell receptor (beta chain) was determined in a study of PD-L1 blockade in urothelial cancer. Time point here: peripheral blood 6 weeks after treatment start. In germline, CDR1 is LGHNA, CDR2 YNFKEQ. This CDR3 is built from 18 residues. Unmatched junction bases numbered 11, after V lost 0 bases and J lost 0 bases. Measured with immunoSEQ multiplex PCR; TCRdb has only the in-frame clones, and not every one. The sample records about 120,000 clones, approximately 90% being singletons. This chain uses TRBV4-2 with TRBJ2-7; 7 bases line up with TRBD1. The sequenced sample was PBMCs, obtained around atezolizumab (anti-PD-L1) treatment. The source of this sequence is a man aged 60 to 75 with urothelial cancer. The CDR3 nucleotides are TGTGCCAGCAGCCAAGAAAGTCAGGGACAGAGCCTCTCCTACGAGCAGTACTTC. It translates to CASSQESQGQSLSYEQYF.